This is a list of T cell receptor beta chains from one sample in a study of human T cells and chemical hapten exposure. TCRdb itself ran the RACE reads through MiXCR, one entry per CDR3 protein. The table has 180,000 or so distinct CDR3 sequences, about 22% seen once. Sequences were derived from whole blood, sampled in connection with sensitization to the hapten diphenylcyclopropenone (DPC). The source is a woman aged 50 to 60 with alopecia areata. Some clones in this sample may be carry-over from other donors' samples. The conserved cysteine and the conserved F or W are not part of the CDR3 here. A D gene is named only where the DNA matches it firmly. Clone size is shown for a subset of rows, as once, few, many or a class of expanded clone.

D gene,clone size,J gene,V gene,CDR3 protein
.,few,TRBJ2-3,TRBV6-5,ASSYSTLADTQY
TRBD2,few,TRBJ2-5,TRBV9,ASSVSGRASETQY
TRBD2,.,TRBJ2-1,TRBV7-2,ASSLALAGAYNEQF
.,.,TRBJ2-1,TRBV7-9,ASSLELVEQF
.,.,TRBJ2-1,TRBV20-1,SARGPSYNEQF
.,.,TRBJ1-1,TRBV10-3,AISATAVGAF
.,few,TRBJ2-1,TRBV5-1,ASSLDQESSYNEQF
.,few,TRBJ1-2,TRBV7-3,ASSLSVYDGYT
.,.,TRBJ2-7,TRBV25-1,ASSAGLLRGSYEQY
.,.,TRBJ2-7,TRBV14,ASSQGRRDNEQY
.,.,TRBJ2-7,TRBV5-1,ASSLERIPSYEQY